Each of the 15 T cell receptor beta chains below was sequenced from the same sample in a study of shared clonotypes between healthy human individuals. Sequencing used immunoSEQ multiplex PCR; TCRdb keeps in-frame clones, though not all of them. Here the sample spans hundreds of thousands of clones, about 80% being singletons. The sequenced material came from PBMCs. Receptor source: a middle-aged woman in good health. Some clones in this sample may be carry-over from other donors' samples.

A word on this clone: The sample has other DNA sequences that encode this CDR3 too. The rearrangement joins TRBV15 to TRBJ2-5, with 10 bases identical to TRBD2. With V trimmed by 1 base and J by 1 base, 0 bases remained unmatched. Germline values: CDR1 LNHNV, CDR2 YYDKDF (reference sequence). CDR3 length: 15 amino acids. CDR3 sequence: CATSRGLAGQETQYF. The CDR3, as DNA: TGTGCCACCAGCAGAGGACTAGCGGGCCAAGAGACCCAGTACTTC.

Comments on this clone: This specimen includes other DNA sequences encoding the same CDR3. V is TRBV2 and J is TRBJ2-1; D remains unclear. The CDR3 runs to 12 residues. Looked up from germline, CDR1 is SNHLY and CDR2 is FYNNEI. The CDR3 bases are TGTGCTTCGTCAGGCACCTACAATGAGCAGTTCTTC. Translated: CASSGTYNEQFF.

This clone was observed a handful of times. The rearrangement joins TRBV28 to TRBJ2-5; either TRBD1 or TRBD2 may supply D (6 bases each). The DNA end is more similar to TRBJ2-7, so the J call may be wrong. The CDR3 is 11 residues long. CDR1 and CDR2 (germline): MDHEN, SYDVKM. The CDR3 sequence is CAIIRGDEQYF. In DNA, the CDR3 is TGTGCCATCATTAGGGGGGACGAGCAGTACTTC.

V is TRBV6-4 and J is TRBJ2-2, with D uncertain. The V end was cut by 4 bases, the J end by 0 bases, with 6 bases between. This CDR3 contains 14 residues. Germline CDR1 reads MRHNA; CDR2 reads SNTAGT. The CDR3 DNA follows: TGTGCCAGCAGTGTTTCACCGAACACCGGGGAGCTGTTTTTT. Translation gives CASSVSPNTGELFF.

The gene calls are TRBV18 and TRBJ2-1, with unresolved D. This CDR3 has 15 amino acids. The V gene lost 2 bases and the J gene lost 6 bases, with 14 bases spanning the gap. Germline values: CDR1 KGHSH, CDR2 LQKENI. CDR3 residues: CASSPAAPLGNEQFF. The CDR3, as DNA: TGTGCCAGCTCACCAGCGGCCCCACTTGGCAATGAGCAGTTCTTC.

The gene calls are TRBV7-6 and TRBJ1-4; D not certain. The germline V gene has CDR1 SGHVS and CDR2 FNYEAQ. Trimming shortened V by 3 bases and J by 4 bases, and 9 bases separated the two germline ends. The CDR3 totals 14 residues. CDR3 in amino acids: CASSFRQHNEKLFF. CDR3 bases: TGTGCCAGCAGCTTTCGCCAACATAATGAAAAACTGTTTTTT.

The CDR3 sequence: CASSGGVRREQFF. CDR3 in DNA: TGTGCCAGCAGTGGAGGGGTTCGACGGGAGCAGTTCTTC. The chain joins TRBV27 to TRBJ2-1; possibly TRBD2 for D (6 bases). V was trimmed by 5 bases and J by 10 bases, leaving 15 bases between them. CDR1 is MNHEY, CDR2 SMNVEV, per germline (reference sequence). The CDR3 covers 13 residues.

The chain uses TRBV18 and TRBJ1-4; D is ambiguous. The CDR3 length is 13 residues. Germline values: CDR1 KGHSH, CDR2 LQKENI. V was pared by 5 bases and J by 1 base, with 5 bases between. CDR3: CASSSETNEKLFF. CDR3 sequence (DNA): TGTGCCAGCTCATCTGAAACTAATGAAAAACTGTTTTTT.

This clone was seen repeatedly, ten times or more. The chain employs TRBV7-8 and TRBJ2-1; tentative D call: TRBD2 (6 bases). This CDR3 comprises 14 residues. Trimming took 0 bases from V and 8 from J, leaving 11 bases between them. Per germline, CDR1 SGHVS and CDR2 FQNEAQ. CDR3 in amino acids: CASSLAPWGDEQFF. The CDR3 DNA follows: TGTGCCAGCAGCTTAGCGCCCTGGGGGGATGAGCAGTTCTTC. Filled out from reference TRBV7-8 and TRBJ2-1, the complete variable domain reads GAGVSQSPRYKVAKRGQDVALRCDPISGHVSLFWYQQALGQGPEFLTYFQNEAQLDKSGLPSDRFFAERPEGSVSTLKIQRTQQEDSAVYLCASSLAPWGDEQFFGPGTRLTVL.

The genes are TRBV7-3 and TRBJ2-7, with TRBD2 matching 7 bases. Trimming removed 1 base from V and 4 bases from J; junction bases left unmatched: 7. In germline, CDR1 is SGHTA, CDR2 FQGTGA. The CDR3 has 15 amino acids. The CDR3 loop is CASSLSGGSNYEQYF. Written as DNA, the CDR3 is TGTGCCAGCAGCTTAAGCGGCGGGAGTAATTACGAGCAGTACTTC. Looking up the rest from reference TRBV7-3 and TRBJ2-7 gives the full variable domain: GAGVSQTPSNKVTEKGKYVELRCDPISGHTALYWYRQSLGQGPEFLIYFQGTGAADDSGLPNDRFFAVRPEGSVSTLKIQRTERGDSAVYLCASSLSGGSNYEQYFGPGTRLTVT.

V is TRBV28 and J is TRBJ2-5; 10 bases match TRBD2. With 3 bases clipped from V and 1 base from J, the junction kept 5 bases outside the gene matches. The germline V gene has CDR1 MDHEN and CDR2 SYDVKM. The CDR3 totals 16 residues. The CDR3 nucleotides are TGTGCCAGCAGTTTTCTTCCTAGCGGGAGCCAAGAGACCCAGTACTTC. This sequence encodes CASSFLPSGSQETQYF.

This sequence joins TRBV27 and TRBJ2-5; D might be TRBD1 or TRBD2, each matching 6 bases. Germline CDR1 reads MNHEY; CDR2 reads SMNVEV (reference sequence). This CDR3 has 16 amino acids. Trimming stripped 6 bases from V and 5 bases from J, with 22 bases between. CDR3 sequence reads: CASSLMGQGTWETQYF. The CDR3, as DNA: TGTGCCAGCAGCCTTATGGGCCAGGGGACTTGGGAGACCCAGTACTTC.

V and J are TRBV7-9 and TRBJ1-4; 7 positions agree with TRBD1. V was clipped by 5 bases and J by 8 bases; unmatched bases: 11. This CDR3 is 15 amino acids long. From germline, CDR1 is SEHNR and CDR2 FQNEAQ (reference sequence). CDR3 amino acids: CASSPRQGGKEKLFF. CDR3 in DNA: TGTGCCAGCAGCCCTCGACAGGGCGGTAAGGAAAAACTGTTTTTT.

This sequence joins TRBV7-2 and TRBJ2-5, with D perhaps matching TRBD1 (5 bases). Trimming removed 5 bases at V and 7 bases at J, with 17 bases between. This CDR3 contains 14 residues. CDR1 SGHTA and CDR2 FQGNSA come from the germline V gene. CDR3 nucleotides: TGTGCCAGCAGCCCTCGCGTGACAGTCGTGACCCAGTACTTC. Residues: CASSPRVTVVTQYF.

This clone has a single count. The chain joins TRBV4-2 to TRBJ2-2; 10 bases match TRBD2. This CDR3 spans 17 amino acids. V lost 0 bases, J lost 3 bases, and 4 bases stayed unmatched. Germline V gene sequence: CDR1 LGHNA, CDR2 YNFKEQ. The DNA of the CDR3 is TGTGCCAGCAGCCAAGAGTCTCTAGCGGGAGACACCGGGGAGCTGTTTTTT. Translated: CASSQESLAGDTGELFF.